A single sample is the source of the 22 T cell receptor beta chains below, sequenced in a study of regulatory T cells in long-lasting Graves disease. Assembly of TCR beta libraries relied on iRepertoire HTBI primers together with Arm-PCR of CDR3 regions. TCRdb passed the multiplex PCR reads through MiXCR, listing each CDR3 protein once. Here the sample spans about 330,000 distinct CDR3 sequences, roughly 15% being singletons. Sample time point: newly diagnosed GD, antithyroid drugs for less than 3 months. Following extraction of RNA from PBMCs, that RNA was used to make the TCR library. The same data also went into a second study, on T cells in Graves' hyperthyroidism and ophthalmopathy.

Sequencing was performed on peripheral blood mononuclear cells (PBMCs), taken at new diagnosis, from a patient treated with antithyroid drugs. The receptors derive from a woman aged 18-29 years with Graves disease.

The sample holds many counts of this clonotype. The chain joins TRBV7-9 to TRBJ2-6; D is possibly TRBD2 (6 bases). With 5 bases removed from V and 1 base from J, the gap between germline ends came to 15 bases. The CDR3 totals 17 residues. The V gene's germline CDR1 is SEHNR and CDR2 FQNEAQ (reference sequence). CDR3 protein: CASSRTVGGSGANVLTF. The CDR3 nucleotides read TGTGCCAGCAGCCGCACCGTGGGGGGTTCTGGGGCCAACGTCCTGACTTTC.

This clonotype appeared a few times. The chain carries TRBV25-1 and TRBJ2-7; 10 bases are a match to TRBD2. V was pared by 5 bases and J by 4 bases, with 8 bases of the junction left unmatched. Germline-derived CDR1 and CDR2 are MGHDK and SYGVNS. The CDR3 runs 15 residues. CDR3 DNA sequence: TGTGCCAGCAGTCCTTCGGCTAGCGGGAGTTACGAGCAGTACTTC. Translated: CASSPSASGSYEQYF.

This clonotype has only one observation. This sequence may be a read error, since a much larger clone differs from it by one base. This sequence joins TRBV29-1 and TRBJ2-1; D might be TRBD1 (5 bases). This CDR3 comprises 13 residues. The V and J ends lost 6 bases and 7 bases respectively, with 16 bases between them. Germline values: CDR1 SQVTM, CDR2 ANQGSEA. The CDR3 DNA sequence: TGCAGCGTGGTACAGGTGGCCTCAAATGAGCAGTTCTTC. Translating gives CSVVQVASNEQFF.

There are a few counts of this clonotype. The chain is built from TRBV30 and TRBJ1-6; weak D call: TRBD1 (6 bases). V gave up 4 bases and J gave up 5 bases, with 18 bases separating them. Per germline, CDR1 GTSNPN and CDR2 SVGIG (reference sequence). The CDR3 has 16 amino acids. This CDR3 reads CAWNPWGPGDNSPLHF. CDR3 sequence (DNA): TGTGCCTGGAACCCGTGGGGGCCAGGGGATAATTCACCCCTCCACTTT.

The V gene is TRBV20-1, the J gene TRBJ2-7; TRBD1 is a possible D gene (6 bases). CDR3 size: 17 residues. Deletions cut 0 bases from V and 4 bases from J, with 22 bases between. Germline assignment: CDR1 DFQATT and CDR2 SNEGSKA (reference sequence). The CDR3 DNA sequence: TGCAGTGCTAGAGATGTTAGGACAGACAGGACCATGTACGAGCAGTACTTC. Translating gives CSARDVRTDRTMYEQYF.

DNA for the CDR3: TGCAGCGTTGTGGGGGCGGGGGAGACCCAGTACTTC. It specifies CSVVGAGETQYF. The chain couples TRBV29-1 to TRBJ2-3; D is tentatively TRBD1 or TRBD2 (6 bases each). The DNA end is more similar to TRBJ2-5, so the J call may be wrong. Per the germline V gene, CDR1 is SQVTM and CDR2 is ANQGSEA. The CDR3 covers 12 residues.

The J gene is TRBJ2-5, the V gene TRBV2, with D uncertain. This CDR3 spans 13 amino acids. Germline CDR1 is SNHLY and CDR2 is FYNNEI. V gave up 10 bases and J gave up 1 base, with 13 bases separating them. The chain's CDR3 is CATGSGPQETQYF. CDR3 coding DNA: TGTGCCACAGGATCCGGCCCCCAAGAGACCCAGTACTTC.

This clonotype was detected a few times. The J gene is TRBJ2-5, the V gene TRBV5-1; no reliable D call. Trimming cost V 6 bases and J 5 bases, with 14 bases left between them. The germline CDR1 and CDR2 sequences are SGHRS and YFSETQ. The CDR3 length is 13 residues. In nucleotides, the CDR3 is TGCGCCAGCACCTCTCCGGGCTGGGAGACCCAGTACTTC. Residues: CASTSPGWETQYF.

This clonotype was seen a few times. The chain uses TRBV19 and TRBJ2-1; 10 bases are a match to TRBD1. V trimming: 5 bases; J trimming: 8 bases; junction bases outside the gene matches: 9. The germline V gene encodes CDR1 LNHDA and CDR2 SQIVND (reference sequence). This CDR3 has 15 amino acids. The CDR3 nucleotides read TGTGCCAGTAGTGGCAGGACAGGGGGGCGGGATGAGCAGTTCTTC. Amino acid sequence: CASSGRTGGRDEQFF. Complete variable domain (other parts from reference TRBV19 and TRBJ2-1): DGGITQSPKYLFRKEGQNVTLSCEQNLNHDAMYWYRQDPGQGLRLIYYSQIVNDFQKGDIAEGYSVSREKKESFPLTVTSAQKNPTAFYLCASSGRTGGRDEQFFGPGTRLTVL.

This clonotype has at least ten counts. J is TRBJ2-5 and V is TRBV28, with 8 positions matching TRBD2. CDR3 length: 17 residues. Germline CDR1 and CDR2: MDHEN and SYDVKM. V gave up 2 bases and J gave up 5 bases; unmatched junction bases: 13. Written as DNA, the CDR3 is TGTGCCAGCAGTTTAACAAGCGGGAGATCTCAAATGGAGACCCAGTACTTC. This sequence encodes CASSLTSGRSQMETQYF. The whole variable domain, remainder taken from reference TRBV28 and TRBJ2-5, is DVKVTQSSRYLVKRTGEKVFLECVQDMDHENMFWYRQDPGLGLRLIYFSYDVKMKEKGDIPEGYSVSREKKERFSLILESASTNQTSMYLCASSLTSGRSQMETQYFGPGTRLLVL.

This clonotype was seen at least ten times. The rearrangement joins TRBV6-5 to TRBJ2-7; D might be TRBD1 (6 bases). Germline lookup yields CDR1 MNHEY and CDR2 SVGAGI. Trimming took off 6 bases at V and 3 bases at J, with 18 bases between the two ends. CDR3 length: 15 residues. DNA of the CDR3: TGTGCCAGCAGCTACCAAGGGGGTGAATACTACGAGCAGTACTTC. It yields the protein CASSYQGGEYYEQYF.

This clonotype has ten or more counts. The chain uses TRBV2 and TRBJ1-1, with 7 bases that match TRBD1. CDR3 length: 13 residues. Looked up from germline, CDR1 is SNHLY and CDR2 is FYNNEI. The trim removed 6 bases at V and 0 bases at J, leaving 1 base unmatched. The CDR3 DNA reads TGTGCCAGCAGGGGGACAGTGAACACTGAAGCTTTCTTT. Residues: CASRGTVNTEAFF.

This clonotype came up many times. V and J are TRBV30 and TRBJ1-1; no clear D gene. V dropped 0 bases and J dropped 3 bases, with 17 bases sitting between them. Germline lookup yields CDR1 GTSNPN and CDR2 SVGIG (reference sequence). This CDR3 has 16 residues. In DNA form, the CDR3 reads TGTGCCTGGAGTGTGATGGGCTCCCGACGGGACACTGAAGCTTTCTTT. It yields the protein CAWSVMGSRRDTEAFF.

This clonotype appeared many times. This chain uses TRBV5-1 with TRBJ2-7; the D is unclear. Per the germline V gene, CDR1 is SGHRS and CDR2 is YFSETQ. The CDR3 loop spans 14 amino acids. The V and J ends lost 2 bases and 3 bases respectively, with 12 bases between them. Here the CDR3 DNA reads TGCGCCAGCAGCTTTCAACAGCCGAACTACGAGCAGTACTTC. It codes for CASSFQQPNYEQYF.

This clonotype was counted at least ten times. The chain links TRBV30 to TRBJ1-5; no clear D. The CDR3 has 13 amino acids. Germline assignment: CDR1 GTSNPN and CDR2 SVGIG (reference sequence). V was pared by 1 base and J by 0 bases, with 4 bases between. The chain's CDR3 is CAWSAGSNQPQHF. Written as DNA, the CDR3 is TGTGCCTGGAGTGCCGGTAGCAATCAGCCCCAGCATTTT.

This clonotype has at least ten counts. This chain uses TRBV30 with TRBJ2-1; 8 bases are shared with TRBD2. Germline CDR1 GTSNPN, CDR2 SVGIG (reference sequence). The CDR3 is 15 amino acids. J gave up 7 bases and V 8 bases, and 16 bases lay outside the gene matches. In DNA form, the CDR3 reads TGTGCCGGATCAACGGGACTAGTAGTACGTAATGAGCAGTTCTTC. It specifies CAGSTGLVVRNEQFF. The variable domain in full, completed from reference TRBV30 and TRBJ2-1, reads SQTIHQWPATLVQPVGSPLSLECTVEGTSNPNLYWYRQAAGRGLQLLFYSVGIGQISSEVPQNLSASRPQDRQFILSSKKLLLSDSGFYLCAGSTGLVVRNEQFFGPGTRLTVL.

Ten or more counts support this clonotype. As DNA, the CDR3 is TGTGCCAGCAGCTTAAATCCCCCGGGAGGCACTGAAGCTTTCTTT. Its translation: CASSLNPPGGTEAFF. The rearrangement links TRBV7-3 to TRBJ1-1; D gene unclear. Germline values: CDR1 SGHTA, CDR2 FQGTGA. The CDR3 runs 15 residues. V lost 1 base and J lost 4, with 13 bases in between.

The table lists this clonotype with a few counts. The rearrangement joins TRBV7-3 to TRBJ1-5; D is uncertain. V lost 1 base and J 4 bases, leaving 11 bases between the germline ends. CDR3 size: 15 residues. Germline V gene data show CDR1 as SGHTA and CDR2 as FQGTGA. DNA for the CDR3: TGTGCCAGCAGCTTAAACGGAGCCCCAAATCAGCCCCAGCATTTT. The encoded protein is CASSLNGAPNQPQHF.

This clonotype was recorded at least ten times. The V gene is TRBV28, the J gene TRBJ2-7; 11 bases agree with TRBD2. Per the germline V gene, CDR1 is MDHEN and CDR2 is SYDVKM. The CDR3 is made up of 14 amino acids. With 11 bases clipped from V and 0 bases from J, the junction kept 6 bases outside the gene matches. The CDR3 DNA reads as TGTGCCGGGCAAACTAGCGGGAGCTCCTACGAGCAGTACTTC. Translated: CAGQTSGSSYEQYF.

To note about this clonotype: This may arise from a read error, as a much more abundant clone is one base away. V usage is TRBV7-2 and J usage is TRBJ1-3, with D uncertain. Per germline, CDR1 SGHTA and CDR2 FQGNSA. The CDR3 covers 14 residues. The CDR3 protein is CASSPEYSGNTMYF. The CDR3 bases are TGTGCCAGCAGCCCCGAGTACTCTGGAAACACCATGTATTTT.

This clonotype has ten or more counts. The V gene is TRBV5-1, the J gene TRBJ2-5, with D possibly TRBD1 on 6 matching bases. From germline, CDR1 is SGHRS and CDR2 YFSETQ. V lost 4 bases to trimming and J lost 1 base, with 11 bases between them. The CDR3 has 14 amino acids. CDR3 in amino acids: CASSTGQTQETQYF. The CDR3 region has the DNA TGCGCCAGCAGCACCGGACAGACCCAAGAGACCCAGTACTTC.

This clonotype came up a few times. The chain has TRBV24-1 and TRBJ2-3, with D tentatively TRBD1 (6 bases). CDR1 is KGHDR, CDR2 SFDVKD, per germline. This CDR3 has 14 residues. Trimming stripped 5 bases from V and 3 bases from J, with 11 bases between. In DNA form, the CDR3 reads TGTGCCACCAGTGGCAGGGGAAGGACAGATACGCAGTATTTT. Translating gives CATSGRGRTDTQYF.